The clone carrying this T cell receptor beta chain was counted a few times. Trimming took 4 bases from V and 9 from J, leaving 13 bases between them. The CDR3 is 13 amino acids. Germline values: CDR1 MDHEN, CDR2 SYDVKM. This entry belongs to a study of blood T cell repertoires in COVID-19. Study background: From T cells, B-cell-depleted T cells, or PBMCs came the material, which was cDNA or gDNA.

As processed by the authors: Reference gene primer amplification yielded estimated nucleated cell counts. Assay used: immunoSEQ multiplex PCR; TCRdb lists only in-frame clones, some missing. V and J calls and clone size are those listed in that table; D and trimming were worked out from the DNA. The table has some 240,000 clones, 75% to 85% seen once. V and J are TRBV28 and TRBJ1-5; D may be TRBD1 (6 bases). The receptor's source is a woman aged 70-85 years with COVID-19, enrolled during active disease. Sequencing input: peripheral blood. For the CDR3, the DNA is TGTGCCAGCAGTTCGGGGGGGGCCCGGCCCCAGCATTTT. Its protein product is CASSSGGARPQHF. Full variable domain (rest looked up from reference TRBV28 and TRBJ1-5): DVKVTQSSRYLVKRTGEKVFLECVQDMDHENMFWYRQDPGLGLRLIYFSYDVKMKEKGDIPEGYSVSREKKERFSLILESASTNQTSMYLCASSSGGARPQHFGDGTRLSIL.